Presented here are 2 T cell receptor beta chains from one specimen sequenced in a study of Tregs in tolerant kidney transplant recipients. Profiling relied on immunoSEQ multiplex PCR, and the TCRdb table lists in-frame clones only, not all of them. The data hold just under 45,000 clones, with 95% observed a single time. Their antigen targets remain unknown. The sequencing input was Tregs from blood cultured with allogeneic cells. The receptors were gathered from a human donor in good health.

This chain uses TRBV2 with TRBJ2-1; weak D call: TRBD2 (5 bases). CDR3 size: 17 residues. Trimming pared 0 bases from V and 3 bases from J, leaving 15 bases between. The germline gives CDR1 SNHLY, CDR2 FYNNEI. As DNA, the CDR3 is TGTGCCAGCAGTGAAGCGCTTGGGAGCGGAGACTACAATGAGCAGTTCTTC. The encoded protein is CASSEALGSGDYNEQFF.

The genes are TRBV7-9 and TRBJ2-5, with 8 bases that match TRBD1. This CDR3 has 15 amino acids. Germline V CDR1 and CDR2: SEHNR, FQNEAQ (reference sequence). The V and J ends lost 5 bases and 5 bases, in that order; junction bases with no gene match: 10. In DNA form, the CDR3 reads TGTGCCAGCAGCGCAGAACAGGGGGTAGGGGAGACCCAGTACTTC. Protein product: CASSAEQGVGETQYF. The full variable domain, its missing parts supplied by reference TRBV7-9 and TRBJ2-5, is DTGVSQNPRHKITKRGQNVTFRCDPISEHNRLYWYRQTLGQGPEFLTYFQNEAQLEKSRLLSDRFSAERPKGSFSTLEIQRTEQGDSAMYLCASSAEQGVGETQYFGPGTRLLVL.